Listed below are T cell receptor beta chains from one sample, sequenced in a study of cytomegalovirus exposure and HLA in healthy donors. Produced via immunoSEQ multiplex PCR; TCRdb's table is partial and in-frame only. The sample lists approximately 170,000 clones, approximately 81% occurring once. Sample: PBMCs. The receptors derive from a man aged 18-30 years in good health and CMV-seropositive. Both conserved end residues are part of each CDR3. The order of the fields is CDR3 protein, CDR3 DNA, clone size, D gene, J gene, V gene. D genes are given only for firm matches. The size field is filled for only some rows; it gives once, few, many or a size class.

CASSYQLAMSTDTQYF TGTGCCAGCAGTTACCAACTAGCGATGAGCACAGATACGCAGTATTTT . TRBD2 TRBJ2-3 TRBV6-5
CAVRDRVHETQYF TGTGCCGTCCGGGACAGGGTACACGAGACCCAGTACTTC . TRBD1 TRBJ2-5 TRBV6-1
CASSLARKDTQYF TGTGCCAGCAGCTTAGCGCGGAAGGATACGCAGTATTTT . . TRBJ2-3 TRBV11-1
CASSPGQGLNEQFF TGTGCCAGCAGCCCCGGACAGGGGCTCAATGAGCAGTTCTTC . TRBD1 TRBJ2-1 TRBV7-3
CASSYQGWNTEAFF TGTGCCAGCAGTTACCAGGGCTGGAACACTGAAGCTTTCTTT . . TRBJ1-1 TRBV6-5
CASSTGLNYEQYF TGTGCCAGTAGCACAGGCCTTAACTACGAGCAGTACTTC . . TRBJ2-7 TRBV19
CASSATLPGLGFSEQFF TGTGCCAGCAGCGCGACCCTCCCGGGACTAGGCTTTAGTGAGCAGTTCTTC . TRBD2 TRBJ2-1 TRBV9
CASSRGDSSYEQYF TGCGCCAGCAGCAGGGGCGATAGCTCCTACGAGCAGTACTTC . . TRBJ2-7 TRBV5-1
CASSRTGTLSSYGYTF TGTGCCAGCAGTCGTACCGGGACACTATCTTCCTATGGCTACACCTTC . . TRBJ1-2 TRBV28
CASSQGQGHQPQHF TGCGCCAGCAGCCAAGGGCAGGGGCACCAGCCCCAGCATTTT . . TRBJ1-5 TRBV4-1
CASSLENRETEAFF TGCGCCAGCAGCTTGGAGAACAGGGAGACTGAAGCTTTCTTT . . TRBJ1-1 TRBV5-1
CASSPAGANTEAFF TGTGCCAGCAGCCCCGCGGGAGCCAACACTGAAGCTTTCTTT . . TRBJ1-1 TRBV7-3
CASSPGAISGSEQYF TGTGCCAGCAGCCCAGGGGCGATTAGCGGGAGTGAGCAGTACTTC . TRBD2 TRBJ2-7 TRBV13
CASSWTQNKAFF TGTGCCAGCAGCTGGACACAAAACAAAGCTTTCTTT . . TRBJ1-1 TRBV7-9
CASSQGGGGYTF TGCGCCAGCAGCCAAGGAGGGGGAGGCTACACCTTC few . TRBJ1-2 TRBV4-1
CASSFGLARRVGNEQFF TGTGCCAGCAGCTTTGGTCTAGCGCGGCGAGTCGGCAATGAGCAGTTCTTC . . TRBJ2-1 TRBV7-9
CASSTPRQGLLSYEQYF TGTGCCAGCAGCACCCCCCGGCAGGGCTTACTTTCCTACGAGCAGTACTTC . . TRBJ2-7 TRBV5-6
CASILGNVRSEKLFF TGTGCCAGCATACTGGGCAACGTGAGAAGTGAAAAACTGTTTTTT . . TRBJ1-4 TRBV2
CASSSSGGPADTQYF TGTGCCAGCAGTTCCTCGGGGGGGCCGGCAGATACGCAGTATTTT once TRBD2 TRBJ2-3 TRBV6-5
CASSLPTGEGYTF TGTGCCAGCAGTTTACCGACAGGGGAGGGCTACACCTTC . TRBD1 TRBJ1-2 TRBV27
CTSSPRTSGRANTGELFF TGCACCAGCAGCCCCCGGACTAGCGGGAGGGCGAACACCGGGGAGCTGTTTTTT . . TRBJ2-2 TRBV1
CASSLTGNNSPLHF TGTGCCAGCAGTTTAACAGGGAATAATTCACCCCTCCACTTT few . TRBJ1-6 TRBV28
CASSSTGYSGNTIYF TGTGCCAGCAGTTCGACAGGCTACTCTGGAAACACCATATATTTT . . TRBJ1-3 TRBV28
CASRSTGDYLFF TGTGCCAGCAGATCCACAGGGGATTACCTGTTTTTT . TRBD1 TRBJ1-4 TRBV6-5
CASSSGTTNTGELFF TGTGCCAGCAGCTCCGGGACAACGAACACCGGGGAGCTGTTTTTT . . TRBJ2-2 TRBV28
CASSQEISGTGGPEQYF TGTGCCAGCAGCCAAGAAATATCCGGGACAGGGGGGCCAGAGCAGTACTTC . TRBD1 TRBJ2-7 TRBV4-2
CASSPSAGSNTEAFF TGCGCCAGCAGTCCCTCGGCAGGGTCGAACACTGAAGCTTTCTTT . . TRBJ1-1 TRBV23-1
CASSLPTGAYGYTF TGTGCCAGCAGCCTTCCGACAGGGGCGTATGGCTACACCTTC . TRBD1 TRBJ1-2 TRBV9
CASSSLQGVETQYF TGTGCCAGCAGTTCCTTACAGGGGGTTGAGACCCAGTACTTC once TRBD1 TRBJ2-5 TRBV27
CAWTGGLADTQYF TGTGCCTGGACAGGGGGCCTAGCAGATACGCAGTATTTT . TRBD1 TRBJ2-3 TRBV30
CASSAYSGNTIYF TGTGCCAGCAGTGCCTACTCTGGAAACACCATATATTTT . . TRBJ1-3 TRBV27
CASSYWQGSSYEQYF TGTGCCAGCAGTTACTGGCAGGGGAGCTCCTACGAGCAGTACTTC . . TRBJ2-7 TRBV6-5
CASSFQRYPYEQYF TGTGCCAGCAGTTTTCAGCGATACCCCTACGAGCAGTACTTC . . TRBJ2-7 TRBV27
CASSPSAGGNYEQYF TGTGCCAGTAGTCCCTCTGCAGGGGGCAACTACGAGCAGTACTTC . TRBD1 TRBJ2-7 TRBV19
CASSPGQGQFYEQYF TGTGCCAGCTCACCAGGGCAGGGACAGTTCTACGAGCAGTACTTC . TRBD1 TRBJ2-7 TRBV18
CASSPGGRPYEQYF TGTGCCAGCTCCCCCGGGGGGAGACCCTACGAGCAGTACTTC . TRBD2 TRBJ2-7 TRBV7-8
CASRGQLSGYEQYF TGTGCCAGCAGGGGACAGCTAAGTGGATACGAGCAGTACTTC . TRBD1 TRBJ2-7 TRBV2
CASRTLTSGQINEQYF TGTGCCAGCAGGACACTGACTAGCGGGCAAATCAACGAGCAGTACTTC . TRBD2 TRBJ2-7 TRBV27
CASSPPGQFYNEQFF TGTGCCAGCAGCCCGCCGGGACAGTTTTACAATGAGCAGTTCTTC . TRBD1 TRBJ2-1 TRBV11-2
CASRAGGGTDTQYF TGTGCCAGCAGGGCGGGAGGGGGCACAGATACGCAGTATTTT . TRBD2 TRBJ2-3 TRBV6-1
CASSQDGRAQETQYF TGCGCCAGCAGCCAAGATGGGAGGGCCCAAGAGACCCAGTACTTC . TRBD2 TRBJ2-5 TRBV4-1
CASSSTETKAFF TGTGCCAGCAGCTCGACAGAAACTAAAGCTTTCTTT . . TRBJ1-1 TRBV7-9
CASSAGTPPYEQYF TGTGCCAGCAGCGCCGGGACACCGCCCTACGAGCAGTACTTC . . TRBJ2-7 TRBV6-1
CASTSRRVQETQYF TGTGCCAGCACTTCGAGGAGGGTACAAGAGACCCAGTACTTC . . TRBJ2-5 TRBV6-1
CASSSTGANVLTF TGTGCCAGCAGCTCCACTGGGGCCAACGTCCTGACTTTC . . TRBJ2-6 TRBV9
CASSLGHRGGSGEKLFF TGTGCCAGCAGCTTAGGTCACAGGGGCGGTAGCGGAGAAAAACTGTTTTTT . TRBD1 TRBJ1-4 TRBV11-2
CASSLHRYNEQFF TGTGCCAGCAGTTTACACAGGTACAATGAGCAGTTCTTC . . TRBJ2-1 TRBV28
CASSLANYNEQFF TGTGCCAGCAGCTTGGCTAACTACAATGAGCAGTTCTTC . . TRBJ2-1 TRBV5-4
CASSPTVNSNQPQHF TGTGCCAGCAGCCCAACAGTGAATAGCAATCAGCCCCAGCATTTT . . TRBJ1-5 TRBV27
CASSLGDRDNEQYF TGCGCCAGCAGCTTGGGCGACAGGGACAACGAGCAGTACTTC . TRBD1 TRBJ2-7 TRBV5-1
CASSESRRYLGYTF TGCGCCAGCAGTGAGTCTAGGAGGTATTTAGGCTACACCTTC . . TRBJ1-2 TRBV10-2
CASSIGLALYQETQYF TGCGCCAGCAGCATCGGACTAGCCCTGTACCAAGAGACCCAGTACTTC few TRBD2 TRBJ2-5 TRBV5-1
CASSLDRGGEQFF TGTGCCAGCAGCTTAGACCGGGGGGGTGAGCAGTTCTTC . TRBD2 TRBJ2-1 TRBV7-8
CAWNFMNTGELFF TGTGCCTGGAATTTCATGAACACCGGGGAGCTGTTTTTT . . TRBJ2-2 TRBV30
CASSYSRRATEAFF TGTGCCAGCAGTTACTCGCGCAGGGCTACTGAAGCTTTCTTT . . TRBJ1-1 TRBV6-5